Below are 7 T cell receptor beta chains sequenced from a single sample in a study of blood T cells in healthy people across ages. PCR was performed a second time for about 7 to 11 cycles using a sample-barcoded 5' primer and a J-beta primer mix. MiXCR, applied by TCRdb to the 5' RACE reads, yields one record per CDR3 protein. Of some 900,000 distinct CDR3 sequences in the sample, roughly 48% were seen once. The sample was blood. Receptors were obtained from a man in his thirties or forties in good health.

This clonotype was seen a few times. The gene calls are TRBV4-2 and TRBJ1-1; D may be TRBD1 (5 bases). V lost 4 bases and J 7 bases, leaving 13 bases between the germline ends. CDR1 and CDR2 (germline): LGHNA, YNFKEQ. The CDR3 has 13 amino acids. The CDR3 region is CASSPTRQNEAFF. DNA for the CDR3: TGTGCCAGCAGCCCTACCCGACAGAATGAAGCTTTCTTT.

Only a few counts were recorded for this clonotype. This sequence joins TRBV6-1 and TRBJ2-7, with 7 bases fitting TRBD1. Germline loops: CDR1 MNHNS, CDR2 SASEGT. Trimming took 4 bases from V and 4 from J; bases not matched to a gene: 10. The CDR3 is 15 amino acids. CDR3 protein: CASSVQGVTRYEQYF. In nucleotides, the CDR3 is TGTGCCAGCAGTGTCCAGGGGGTCACTCGATACGAGCAGTACTTC.

The CDR3 sequence is CASSLVGGQLSSYEQYF. As DNA, the CDR3 is TGTGCCAGCAGCTTAGTAGGGGGGCAATTAAGTTCCTACGAGCAGTACTTC. This chain links TRBV7-6 with TRBJ2-7; possibly TRBD1 or TRBD2 for D (6 bases each). V lost 1 base and J 1 base, leaving 17 bases between the germline ends. The germline CDR1 and CDR2 sequences are SGHVS and FNYEAQ. The CDR3 consists of 17 residues.

This clonotype was seen only a few times. The V call is TRBV3-1, the J call TRBJ1-2; D is perhaps TRBD1 (6 bases). V was cut by 4 bases and J by 8 bases, with 17 bases left in between. The CDR3 has 14 amino acids. Germline lookup yields CDR1 LGHDT and CDR2 YNNKEL (reference sequence). CDR3 sequence: CASSRREGESGYTF. For the CDR3, the DNA is TGTGCCAGCAGCCGCCGGGAGGGGGAAAGCGGCTACACCTTC.

The chain recombines TRBV5-5 with TRBJ1-2; D is unresolved. Germline V gene sequence: CDR1 SGHKS, CDR2 YYEKEE (reference sequence). V lost 1 base and J lost 3, with 10 bases in between. The CDR3 is 14 residues long. CDR3 amino acids: CASSLISDDYGYTF. CDR3 in DNA: TGTGCCAGCAGCTTGATATCAGATGACTATGGCTACACCTTC.

V and J are TRBV12-3 or TRBV12-4 and TRBJ2-1, with 8 bases lining up with TRBD2. J gave up 9 bases and V 1 base, and 11 bases lay outside the gene matches. There are 16 residues in the CDR3. CDR3 sequence: CASSLGSGGPFSEQFF. The DNA for the CDR3 is TGTGCCAGCAGTTTAGGGTCGGGGGGGCCTTTCAGTGAGCAGTTCTTC.

V gene TRBV20-1 combines with J gene TRBJ2-1; D gene unclear. CDR3 size: 11 residues. The V end was cut by 2 bases, the J end by 10 bases, with 9 bases between. Germline values: CDR1 DFQATT, CDR2 SNEGSKA (reference sequence). The CDR3 coding sequence is TGCAGTGCTAGAATCTTGGTGGAGCAGTTCTTC. Translating gives CSARILVEQFF.